Judged by abundance, the clone carrying this T cell receptor (beta chain) is large (0.1 to 1%). The target antigen is unknown. Study-wide findings and caveats: Tumor Treg TCRs overlapped most with tumor naive CD4+ cells. Naive CD4+ cells shared approximately 12% of tumor Treg sequences. The TCR gene usage of tumor memory CD4+ T cells clustered together with blood and lymph node memory CD4+ cells and with lymph node naive CD4+ cells.

Treg sorting used a CD4+CD25+CD127-/low gate. The CDR3 sequence is 17 residues long. J gave up 4 bases and V 4 bases, and 13 bases lay outside the gene matches. Adaptor-ligated barcode primers were used to amplify TRBV12-4/TRBJ1-2 clonotypes. TCRdb itself ran the multiplex PCR reads through MiXCR, one entry per CDR3 protein. The data contain some 1,100 distinct CDR3 sequences, 0.7% to 0.9% of them singletons. The TCR sequence derives from a female donor with breast cancer. The sequencing input was Tregs sorted from blood. This sequence joins TRBV12-3 or TRBV12-4 and TRBJ1-2; 9 nucleotides agree with TRBD1. The CDR3 loop reads CASSSRDRVSVGYGYTF. Here the CDR3 DNA reads TGTGCCAGCAGTTCCCGGGACAGGGTGTCGGTGGGCTATGGCTACACCTTC.